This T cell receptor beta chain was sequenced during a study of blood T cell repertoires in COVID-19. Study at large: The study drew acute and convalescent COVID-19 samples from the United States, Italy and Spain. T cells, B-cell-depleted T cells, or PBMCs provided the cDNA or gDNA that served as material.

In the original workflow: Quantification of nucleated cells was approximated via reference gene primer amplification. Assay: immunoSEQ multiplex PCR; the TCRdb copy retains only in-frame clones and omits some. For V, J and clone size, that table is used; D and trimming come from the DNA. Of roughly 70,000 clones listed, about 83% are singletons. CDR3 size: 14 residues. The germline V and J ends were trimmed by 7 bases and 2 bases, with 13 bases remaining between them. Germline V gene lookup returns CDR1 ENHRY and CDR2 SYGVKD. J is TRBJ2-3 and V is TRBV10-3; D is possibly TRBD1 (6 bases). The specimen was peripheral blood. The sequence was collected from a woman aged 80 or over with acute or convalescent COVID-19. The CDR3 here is CAIKGVGATDTQYF. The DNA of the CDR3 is TGTGCCATCAAGGGGGTAGGAGCCACAGATACGCAGTATTTT.